Listed below are T cell receptor beta chains from one sample, sequenced in a study of early T cells in non-severe SARS-CoV-2 infection. TCRdb re-called the 5' RACE reads with MiXCR, one entry per CDR3 protein. The sample lists about 84,000 distinct CDR3 sequences, 9% to 13% seen once, with about 2.7% in the top ten. Sample: whole blood. The origin of the receptors is an adult who was a healthcare worker with PCR-confirmed SARS-CoV-2 infection or an uninfected control (not recorded which). Both conserved end residues are part of each CDR3. Each record gives: V gene, clone size, D gene, CDR3 length, J gene, CDR3 protein, CDR3 DNA. A D gene is named only where the DNA matches it firmly. Part of the rows lack a size; the others show once, few, many or a class for expanded clones.

v_call: TRBV30; clone_size: few; d_call: TRBD2; cdr3_length: 13; j_call: TRBJ2-1; cdr3_aa: CAWSPQREGEQFF; cdr3_nt: TGTGCCTGGAGTCCCCAGCGGGAAGGTGAGCAGTTCTTC
v_call: TRBV20-1; clone_size: many; d_call: TRBD2; cdr3_length: 15; j_call: TRBJ2-2; cdr3_aa: CSARGTSGRTGELFF; cdr3_nt: TGCAGTGCTAGGGGGACTAGCGGGAGGACCGGGGAGCTGTTTTTT
v_call: TRBV20-1; clone_size: once; d_call: -; cdr3_length: 13; j_call: TRBJ2-3; cdr3_aa: CSARWGVSDTQYF; cdr3_nt: TGCAGTGCTAGATGGGGGGTCTCAGATACGCAGTATTTT
v_call: TRBV12-3/TRBV12-4; clone_size: many; d_call: -; cdr3_length: 14; j_call: TRBJ2-5; cdr3_aa: CASSQGPLGETQYF; cdr3_nt: TGTGCCAGCAGCCAGGGGCCCCTAGGAGAGACCCAGTACTTC
v_call: TRBV20-1; clone_size: many; d_call: -; cdr3_length: 12; j_call: TRBJ2-2; cdr3_aa: CSAPENTGELFF; cdr3_nt: TGCAGTGCTCCGGAGAACACCGGGGAGCTGTTTTTT
v_call: TRBV6-4; clone_size: -; d_call: -; cdr3_length: 13; j_call: TRBJ1-1; cdr3_aa: CSSSRTENTEAFF; cdr3_nt: TGTTCCAGCAGTAGGACTGAGAACACTGAAGCTTTCTTT
v_call: TRBV6-1; clone_size: -; d_call: -; cdr3_length: 12; j_call: TRBJ2-3; cdr3_aa: CASSRTGDTHYF; cdr3_nt: TGTGCCAGCAGTCGGACTGGTGATACGCATTATTTT
v_call: TRBV4-1; clone_size: many; d_call: -; cdr3_length: 17; j_call: TRBJ2-5; cdr3_aa: CASSQSSMGLTTETQYF; cdr3_nt: TGCGCCAGCAGCCAGTCTTCTATGGGACTTACCACAGAGACCCAGTACTTC
v_call: TRBV2; clone_size: -; d_call: -; cdr3_length: 11; j_call: TRBJ2-1; cdr3_aa: CASLFRGEQFF; cdr3_nt: TGTGCCAGTTTATTTAGGGGTGAGCAGTTCTTC
v_call: TRBV3-1; clone_size: -; d_call: -; cdr3_length: 16; j_call: TRBJ2-6; cdr3_aa: CASSRKGASGANVLTF; cdr3_nt: TGTGCCAGCAGCCGGAAAGGGGCATCTGGGGCCAACGTCCTGACTTTC
v_call: TRBV12-3/TRBV12-4; clone_size: -; d_call: TRBD1; cdr3_length: 14; j_call: TRBJ2-7; cdr3_aa: CASSLGQGLYEQYF; cdr3_nt: TGTGCCAGCAGTCTCGGACAGGGGTTGTACGAGCAGTACTTC
v_call: TRBV3-1; clone_size: many; d_call: -; cdr3_length: 15; j_call: TRBJ2-1; cdr3_aa: CASSQAVSSYNEQFF; cdr3_nt: TGTGCCAGCAGCCAAGCGGTCAGCTCCTACAATGAGCAGTTCTTC
v_call: TRBV29-1; clone_size: few; d_call: -; cdr3_length: 12; j_call: TRBJ2-1; cdr3_aa: CSVERGIGEQFF; cdr3_nt: TGCAGCGTTGAACGAGGAATAGGTGAGCAGTTCTTC
v_call: TRBV13; clone_size: many; d_call: -; cdr3_length: 15; j_call: TRBJ1-2; cdr3_aa: CASSLGGNANYGYTF; cdr3_nt: TGTGCCAGCAGCTTAGGGGGCAATGCCAACTATGGCTACACCTTC
v_call: TRBV12-3/TRBV12-4; clone_size: many; d_call: TRBD2; cdr3_length: 15; j_call: TRBJ2-7; cdr3_aa: CASSFLAGGSYEQYF; cdr3_nt: TGTGCCAGCAGTTTCCTAGCGGGGGGCTCCTACGAGCAGTACTTC
v_call: TRBV6-5; clone_size: -; d_call: TRBD1; cdr3_length: 18; j_call: TRBJ1-6; cdr3_aa: CASSSPPGQTINNSPLHF; cdr3_nt: TGTGCCAGCAGTTCCCCGCCGGGACAGACCATTAATAATTCACCCCTCCACTTT
v_call: TRBV19; clone_size: many; d_call: -; cdr3_length: 16; j_call: TRBJ1-2; cdr3_aa: CASSQRLSQTLYGYTF; cdr3_nt: TGTGCCAGTAGTCAACGACTGAGTCAAACCCTATATGGCTACACCTTC
v_call: TRBV12-3/TRBV12-4; clone_size: many; d_call: -; cdr3_length: 13; j_call: TRBJ2-5; cdr3_aa: CASSLSGKETQYF; cdr3_nt: TGTGCCAGCAGTTTATCCGGAAAAGAGACCCAGTACTTC
v_call: TRBV28; clone_size: few; d_call: -; cdr3_length: 17; j_call: TRBJ1-6; cdr3_aa: CASSSPAGGRYNSPLHF; cdr3_nt: TGTGCCAGCAGTTCCCCCGCCGGGGGGAGGTATAATTCACCCCTCCACTTT
v_call: TRBV29-1; clone_size: many; d_call: TRBD2; cdr3_length: 12; j_call: TRBJ2-7; cdr3_aa: CSVRGSAYEQYF; cdr3_nt: TGCAGCGTGCGGGGGAGCGCCTACGAGCAGTACTTC
v_call: TRBV29-1; clone_size: many; d_call: -; cdr3_length: 12; j_call: TRBJ1-1; cdr3_aa: CSGGARDTEAFF; cdr3_nt: TGCAGCGGGGGGGCGCGGGACACTGAAGCTTTCTTT
v_call: TRBV30; clone_size: few; d_call: -; cdr3_length: 13; j_call: TRBJ1-2; cdr3_aa: CAWIPTKNYGYTF; cdr3_nt: TGTGCCTGGATTCCGACAAAGAACTATGGCTACACCTTC
v_call: TRBV5-1; clone_size: many; d_call: TRBD1; cdr3_length: 15; j_call: TRBJ2-1; cdr3_aa: CASSRPETGMYEQFF; cdr3_nt: TGCGCCAGCAGCCGCCCGGAGACAGGGATGTACGAGCAGTTCTTC
v_call: TRBV2; clone_size: -; d_call: -; cdr3_length: 18; j_call: TRBJ2-3; cdr3_aa: CASSEALSAGGVTDTQYF; cdr3_nt: TGTGCCAGCAGTGAAGCCCTCTCGGCAGGTGGGGTTACAGATACGCAGTATTTT
v_call: TRBV12-3/TRBV12-4; clone_size: -; d_call: -; cdr3_length: 13; j_call: TRBJ1-5; cdr3_aa: CASSGRAAQPQHF; cdr3_nt: TGTGCCAGCAGCGGCAGGGCTGCTCAGCCCCAGCATTTT
v_call: TRBV5-8; clone_size: -; d_call: -; cdr3_length: 13; j_call: TRBJ2-5; cdr3_aa: CASSLWVEETQYF; cdr3_nt: TGTGCCAGCAGCTTGTGGGTGGAAGAGACCCAGTACTTC
v_call: TRBV18; clone_size: -; d_call: -; cdr3_length: 14; j_call: TRBJ1-5; cdr3_aa: CASSPTGSGQPQHF; cdr3_nt: TGTGCCAGCTCACCAACGGGGAGTGGACAGCCCCAGCATTTT
v_call: TRBV30; clone_size: few; d_call: -; cdr3_length: 12; j_call: TRBJ1-5; cdr3_aa: CASQTRGQPQHF; cdr3_nt: TGTGCCTCTCAAACTAGGGGCCAGCCCCAGCATTTT
v_call: TRBV7-4; clone_size: -; d_call: -; cdr3_length: 16; j_call: TRBJ2-1; cdr3_aa: CASSLETSSSYNEQFF; cdr3_nt: TGTGCCAGCAGCCTAGAGACAAGCAGCTCCTACAATGAGCAGTTCTTC
v_call: TRBV12-3/TRBV12-4; clone_size: many; d_call: -; cdr3_length: 14; j_call: TRBJ1-3; cdr3_aa: CASSPGSSGNTIYF; cdr3_nt: TGTGCCAGCAGCCCAGGGAGCTCTGGAAACACCATATATTTT
v_call: TRBV6-2/TRBV6-3; clone_size: -; d_call: TRBD2; cdr3_length: 15; j_call: TRBJ2-1; cdr3_aa: CASSSGTSLPNEQFF; cdr3_nt: TGTGCCAGCAGCTCCGGGACTAGCCTCCCCAATGAGCAGTTCTTC
v_call: TRBV28; clone_size: -; d_call: TRBD1; cdr3_length: 14; j_call: TRBJ1-4; cdr3_aa: CASSSGTGREKLFF; cdr3_nt: TGTGCCAGCAGTTCCGGGACAGGGAGGGAAAAACTGTTTTTT